This TCR beta chain comes out of a study of cytomegalovirus exposure and HLA in healthy donors. Broader study findings: Clusters of TCRs from the first cohort tended to co-occur in the 90 to 150 validation repertoires (as a later analysis found). With high specificity and sensitivity, the classifier reportedly diagnosed cytomegalovirus status.

In the case of this clone: The antigen is unknown.

Produced via immunoSEQ multiplex PCR; TCRdb's table is partial and in-frame only. The sample has 95,000 to 150,000 clones; approximately 92% are singletons. The sequence came from a woman aged 18-29 years in good health and CMV-seronegative. Sequencing used PBMCs.

The CDR3, as DNA: TGTGCCAGTAGGCGAAATTCCGACCCGGGACAGTACTACGAGCAGTACTTC. This encodes CASRRNSDPGQYYEQYF. The rearrangement joins TRBV19 to TRBJ2-7; the match to TRBD1 covers 7 bases. The germline gives CDR1 LNHDA, CDR2 SQIVND (reference sequence). The CDR3 loop spans 17 amino acids. V dropped 6 bases and J dropped 3; count of bases not matched to a gene: 17.